This T cell receptor beta chain was captured in a study of cytomegalovirus exposure and HLA in healthy donors. Study-level findings and limits: In a later analysis, DRB1 alleles had the most associated TCRs; HLA-C alleles the fewest. A later analysis, which compared TCR beta chains of equal frequency, found the HLA-associated ones more clonally expanded. Beyond CMV serostatus, there was no information to go on about immune exposure.

This clone appeared a single time. What it binds is not known. The CDR3 is 14 amino acids. Germline V gene data show CDR1 as MNHEY and CDR2 as SVGAGI. Trimming took 6 bases from V and 6 from J; bases not matched to a gene: 10. The PCR was carried out with 60 Vbeta primers and 13 Jbeta primers. TCRdb's copy holds only in-frame clones and misses some; the assay was immunoSEQ multiplex PCR. The sample lists some 180,000 clones, around 80% seen once, with 3.5% to 5% in the top ten. Each donor was nominally healthy when sampled (though unrecorded immune exposures were likely). The chain joins TRBV6-5 to TRBJ1-2, with 7 bases matching TRBD1. The TCR comes from a woman in her twenties or thirties in good health and CMV-seropositive. Input material: PBMCs. The CDR3, as DNA: TGTGCCAGCAGAAAGGGGGCGCTCGTCCATGGCTACACCTTC. This encodes CASRKGALVHGYTF.